Included here is one T cell receptor beta chain sequence, with context. The sample holds one count of this clone. Which antigen it targets is not known. The record has no base qualities; no much larger clone is one base away. The CDR3 regions of human TCRbeta chains were subjected to immunosequencing. The authors' analysis ran thus. TCRs in the repertoires were compared against a reference library of SARS-CoV-2-specific TCRs that had been generated with the MIRA antigen-specificity platform. Breadth meant the fraction of unique TCRs that were SARS-CoV-2-associated, whereas depth meant the fraction of total T cells that were SARS-CoV-2-associated. Using the MIRA data, each spike-specific TCR was assigned both to the spike region to which the TCR was reactive and to a CD4 or CD8 class. Log10-transformed breadth and depth values were compared by one-way ANOVA with Sidak's multiple comparisons tests. TCRdb obtained this table from immuneACCESS and retained in-frame rearrangements with V and J assigned. These tables miss some clones; where compared with another copy, unresolved V genes account for less than half of the shortfall, and the remainder is unexplained. For V, J and clone size, that table is used; D and trimming come from the DNA. This sample comprises 150,000 or so clones, 90% of them detected only once. The ten largest clones represent approximately 1.6% of the sample.

This sample was taken from a study of T cell responses to AZD1222 COVID-19 vaccine (dated by TCRdb to about 2021). With regard to the full study: Because spike-specific TCR depth and breadth did not differ between the two schedules, AZD1222 recipients who got a second dose at roughly 4 weeks were pooled with those who got a second dose at roughly 12 weeks. TCR sequencing covered fewer than 250 trial participants: around 210 given two doses of AZD1222 and 26 given two doses of MenACWY control vaccine. Trial participants were enrolled by age into 18-55, 56-69 and 70-plus year subgroups, with roughly 160, 29 and 62 TCR-sequenced participants respectively.

What the time point label conveys for this sample: baseline before first vaccination. Vaccinee samples came from UK trials COV001 and COV002, including a single-blind randomized controlled phase 2/3 trial of AZD1222 (ChAdOx1 nCoV-19) in healthy adults. For TCRbeta chain sequencing, PBMC samples were collected from trial participants at day 0 and at day 28 after the second dose. The CDR3 runs 14 residues from the cysteine to the phenylalanine. Of the read, only the CDR3 DNA is kept; its 42 bases are in frame from base 1. After removal of 6 bases from V and 3 bases from J, the junction retains 11 bases not matched to a gene. For CDR1 and CDR2, the germline V gene lists SQVTM and ANQGSEA. Study-wide findings and limitations: Conclusions about previously exposed vaccinees were limited because only a handful of AZD1222 recipients were SARS-CoV-2 seropositive at baseline. Because no day 14 peak-response samples were available, repertoires were characterized only after the peak T cell response. Participants were mostly white British and included more females than males, and it was suggested by the authors that clonal diversity may have been underestimated. The whole spike protein was spanned by vaccine-associated CD4 TCRs, and dominant responses were seen in regions 160-218 and 743-854. After two AZD1222 doses, spike-specific TCR breadth and depth were significantly higher than at day 0 and than in MenACWY recipients. The 56-69-year group was small, and its depth increase did not reach significance, likely because of low power. Epitopes outside the regions mutated in the B.1.351 and B.1.1.7 variants were reportedly recognized by nearly half of the unique spike-specific TCRs.

This receptor was obtained from an adult in good health. This chain joins TRBV29-1 to TRBJ2-7, with 7 middle bases fitting TRBD1. Sequenced material: peripheral blood, taken on day 0 of AZD1222 vaccination. Read as DNA, the sequence is TGCAGCGTGGGGACAGCAAGCACGGTCTACGAGCAGTACTTC. This is translated as CSVGTASTVYEQYF.